These 2 T cell receptor beta chains originate from one sample sequenced in a study of blood T cell repertoires in COVID-19. Generated by immunoSEQ multiplex PCR, the TCRdb table keeps only in-frame clones and is missing some. The sample holds under 200,000 clones; approximately 84% are singletons and the top ten take 2.5% to 3%. Sequences were obtained from peripheral blood. The receptor set was obtained from a woman of 80 years or more with COVID-19, enrolled during active disease.

The rearrangement uses TRBV11-2 and TRBJ2-2; 7 bases are shared with TRBD1. Germline trimming cut 1 base from V and 1 base from J; bases unmatched to any gene: 3. CDR1 is SGHAT, CDR2 FQNNGV, per germline. CDR3 size: 16 residues. CDR3 DNA: TGTGCCAGCAGCTTAGGACGGACAGGGAACACCGGGGAGCTGTTTTTT. This sequence encodes CASSLGRTGNTGELFF. Looking up the rest from reference TRBV11-2 and TRBJ2-2 gives the full variable domain: EAGVAQSPRYKIIEKRQSVAFWCNPISGHATLYWYQQILGQGPKLLIQFQNNGVVDDSQLPKDRFSAERLKGVDSTLKIQPAKLEDSAVYLCASSLGRTGNTGELFFGEGSRLTVL.

The genes are TRBV27 and TRBJ2-7; 9 bases fit TRBD2. From germline, CDR1 is MNHEY and CDR2 SMNVEV (reference sequence). The trim removed 8 bases at V and 6 bases at J, leaving 5 bases unmatched. There are 12 residues in the CDR3. The CDR3 region has the DNA TGTGCCAGCCAGACTAGCGGTCGCGAGCAGTACTTC. Encoded protein: CASQTSGREQYF.